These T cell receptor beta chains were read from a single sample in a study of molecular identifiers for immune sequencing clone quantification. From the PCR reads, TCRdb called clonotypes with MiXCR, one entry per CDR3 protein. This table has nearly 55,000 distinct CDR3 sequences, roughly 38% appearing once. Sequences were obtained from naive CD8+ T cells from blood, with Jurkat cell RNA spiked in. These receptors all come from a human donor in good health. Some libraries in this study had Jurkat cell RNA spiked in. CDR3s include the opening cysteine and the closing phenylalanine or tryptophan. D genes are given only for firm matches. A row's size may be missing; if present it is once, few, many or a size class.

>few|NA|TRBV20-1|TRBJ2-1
CSAVGPEGSSYNEQFF
TGCAGCGCAGTTGGCCCTGAAGGGAGCTCCTACAATGAGCAGTTCTTC
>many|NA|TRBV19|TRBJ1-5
CASSQGVDQPQHF
TGTGCCAGTAGTCAGGGTGTCGATCAGCCCCAGCATTTT
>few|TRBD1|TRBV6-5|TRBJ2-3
CASTGQDPNLSTDTQYF
TGTGCCAGCACAGGACAGGACCCAAACCTTAGCACAGATACGCAGTATTTT
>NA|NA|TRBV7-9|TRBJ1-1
CASTPPGYKGGLMNTEAFF
TGTGCCAGCACCCCACCCGGGTACAAGGGAGGCTTGATGAACACTGAAGCTTTCTTT
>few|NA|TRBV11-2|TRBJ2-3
CASPGAGRHTDTQYF
TGTGCCTCCCCGGGTGCGGGGCGACACACAGATACGCAGTATTTT
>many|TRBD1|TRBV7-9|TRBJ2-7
CASSLSYKIDRAVMYF
TGTGCCAGCAGCTTATCCTATAAAATAGACAGGGCCGTCATGTACTTC
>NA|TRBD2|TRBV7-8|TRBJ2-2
CASSALGGGGELFF
TGTGCCAGCAGCGCCCTGGGCGGGGGCGGGGAGCTGTTTTTT
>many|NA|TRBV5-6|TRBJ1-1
CASSLGTGNTEAFF
TGTGCCAGCAGCTTGGGCACGGGGAACACTGAAGCTTTCTTT
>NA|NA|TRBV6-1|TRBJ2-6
CAHASFSGANVLTF
TGTGCCCACGCGTCATTCTCTGGGGCCAACGTCCTGACTTTC
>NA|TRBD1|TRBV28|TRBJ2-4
CASSLGVRDRRAPSQYF
TGTGCCAGCAGTTTAGGGGTCCGGGACAGGCGGGCACCTAGTCAGTACTTC
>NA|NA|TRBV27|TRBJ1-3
CASSFSGNSGNTIYF
TGTGCCAGCAGTTTCTCAGGGAACTCTGGAAACACCATATATTTT
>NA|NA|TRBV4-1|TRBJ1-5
CACSQGPAPQPQHF
TGCGCCTGCAGCCAAGGGCCCGCCCCTCAGCCCCAGCATTTT
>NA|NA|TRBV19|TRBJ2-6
CASSIVSGANVLTF
TGTGCCAGTAGTATAGTGTCTGGGGCCAACGTCCTGACTTTC
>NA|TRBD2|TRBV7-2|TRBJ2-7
CASSFPAGRSYEQYF
TGTGCCAGCAGCTTCCCAGCGGGGCGATCCTACGAGCAGTACTTC
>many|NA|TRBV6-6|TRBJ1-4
CASDSGEKLFF
TGTGCCAGCGATAGTGGTGAAAAACTGTTTTTT
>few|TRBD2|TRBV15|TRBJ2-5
CATSRDREVCQETQYF
TGTGCCACCAGCAGAGATCGGGAGGTTTGCCAAGAGACCCAGTACTTC
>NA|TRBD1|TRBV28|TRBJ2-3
CASSNRDRVWGTDTQYF
TGTGCCAGCAGCAACCGGGACAGGGTTTGGGGCACAGATACGCAGTATTTT
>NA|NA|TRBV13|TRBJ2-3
CGSSLEGRDTQYF
TGTGGCAGCAGCTTAGAAGGGAGGGATACGCAGTATTTT
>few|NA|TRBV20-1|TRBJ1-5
CSARVLFGNQPQHF
TGCAGTGCTAGAGTCTTGTTCGGGAATCAGCCCCAGCATTTT
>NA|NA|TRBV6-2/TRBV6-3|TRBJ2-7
CASSYFSKGNEQYF
TGTGCCAGCAGTTACTTCTCAAAGGGAAATGAGCAGTACTTC
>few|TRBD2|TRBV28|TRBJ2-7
CASSLHPWTSGPYSYEQYF
TGTGCCAGCAGTTTACATCCATGGACTAGCGGGCCTTATTCCTACGAGCAGTACTTC
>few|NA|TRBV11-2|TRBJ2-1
CASSLARLVNEQFF
TGTGCCAGCAGCTTAGCCCGACTAGTCAATGAGCAGTTCTTC
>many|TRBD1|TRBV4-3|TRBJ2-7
CASSQDPEDRVSEQYF
TGCGCCAGCAGCCAAGATCCAGAGGACAGGGTGAGCGAGCAGTACTTC
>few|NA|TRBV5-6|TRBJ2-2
CASSLFPGRTLTGELFF
TGTGCCAGCAGCTTGTTCCCGGGCCGTACCCTCACCGGGGAGCTGTTTTTT
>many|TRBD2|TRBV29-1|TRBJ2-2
CSVGGVAGTKYTGELFF
TGCAGCGTTGGAGGGGTAGCGGGAACGAAGTACACCGGGGAGCTGTTTTTT
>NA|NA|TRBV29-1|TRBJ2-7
CSVVSRGMQYF
TGCAGCGTTGTTTCAAGGGGCATGCAGTACTTC
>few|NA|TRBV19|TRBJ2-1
CASSIGSPLFF
TGTGCCAGTAGTATAGGGTCCCCTCTCTTCTTC
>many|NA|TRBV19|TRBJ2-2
CASSPLGGNTGELFF
TGTGCCAGTAGTCCCCTGGGGGGGAACACCGGGGAGCTGTTTTTT
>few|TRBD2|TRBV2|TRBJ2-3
CASRGLADSDTQYF
TGTGCCAGCAGGGGACTAGCGGACTCAGATACGCAGTATTTT
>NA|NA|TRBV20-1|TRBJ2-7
CSARREYEQYF
TGCAGTGCTAGAAGGGAATACGAGCAGTACTTC
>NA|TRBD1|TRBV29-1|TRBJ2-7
CSVEGPGQGPYEQYF
TGCAGCGTTGAAGGTCCGGGACAGGGGCCCTACGAGCAGTACTTC
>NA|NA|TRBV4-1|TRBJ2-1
CASSLRQGGNNEQFF
TGCGCCAGCAGCCTAAGGCAGGGGGGGAATAATGAGCAGTTCTTC
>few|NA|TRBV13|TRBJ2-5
CASSLSPTGQETQYF
TGTGCCAGCAGCTTAAGCCCGACTGGGCAAGAGACCCAGTACTTC
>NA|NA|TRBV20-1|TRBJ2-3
CSATPGITDTQYF
TGCAGTGCGACCCCAGGGATAACAGATACGCAGTATTTT
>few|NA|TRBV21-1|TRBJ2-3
CASSKEKRERCTDTQYF
TGTGCCAGCAGCAAAGAAAAGCGGGAGAGGTGCACAGATACGCAGTATTTT
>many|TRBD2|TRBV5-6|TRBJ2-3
CASSFDSGRASDTQYF
TGTGCCAGCAGCTTTGATAGCGGGAGGGCCTCAGATACGCAGTATTTT
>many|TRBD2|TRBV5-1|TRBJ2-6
CASSPSGRTSGANVLTF
TGCGCCAGCAGCCCCAGCGGGAGGACCTCTGGGGCCAACGTCCTGACTTTC
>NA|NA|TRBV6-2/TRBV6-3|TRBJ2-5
CASRPPGRQETQYF
TGTGCCAGCAGACCACCGGGACGCCAAGAGACCCAGTACTTC
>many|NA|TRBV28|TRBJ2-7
CASSLMGTSYEQYF
TGTGCCAGCAGTTTAATGGGGACCTCCTACGAGCAGTACTTC
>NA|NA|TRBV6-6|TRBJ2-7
CASSRQGSYEQYF
TGTGCCAGCAGCCGGCAGGGATCCTACGAGCAGTACTTC
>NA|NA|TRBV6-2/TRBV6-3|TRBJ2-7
CAKRCRTLEQYF
TGTGCCAAGCGGTGTCGGACCCTCGAGCAGTACTTC
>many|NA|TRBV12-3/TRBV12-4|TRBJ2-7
CASRSGNEQYF
TGTGCCAGCAGGTCAGGGAACGAGCAGTACTTC
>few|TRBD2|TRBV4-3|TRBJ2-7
CASSQHRLAGASYEQYF
TGCGCCAGCAGCCAACACCGACTAGCGGGAGCATCATACGAGCAGTACTTC
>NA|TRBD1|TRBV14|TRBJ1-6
CASSLGTGRRNSPLHF
TGTGCCAGCAGCCTGGGGACAGGAAGACGAAATTCACCCCTCCACTTT
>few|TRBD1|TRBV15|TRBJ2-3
CATSRDDRGPDTQYF
TGTGCCACCAGCAGAGACGACAGGGGCCCAGATACGCAGTATTTT
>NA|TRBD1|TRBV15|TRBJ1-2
CATSRRTGDGNGYTF
TGTGCCACCAGCAGAAGGACAGGGGACGGTAATGGCTACACCTTC
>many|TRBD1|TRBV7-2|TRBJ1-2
CASSLVTGPGYTF
TGTGCCAGCAGCTTAGTGACAGGGCCAGGCTACACCTTC
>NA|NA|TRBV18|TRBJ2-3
CASSPPWEDTQYF
TGTGCCAGCTCACCACCGTGGGAAGATACGCAGTATTTT
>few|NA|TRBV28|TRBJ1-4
CASSLWAEKLFF
TGTGCCAGCAGTTTATGGGCTGAAAAACTGTTTTTT
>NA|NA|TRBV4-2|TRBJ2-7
CASSHPGPLLSEQYF
TGTGCCAGCAGCCACCCTGGACCCCTCCTCTCCGAGCAGTACTTC
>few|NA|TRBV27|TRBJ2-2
CASSFTVAAGELFF
TGTGCCAGCAGTTTTACCGTTGCGGCCGGGGAGCTGTTTTTT
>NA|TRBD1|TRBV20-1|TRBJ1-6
CSARGTGSSYNSPLHF
TGCAGTGCTAGAGGGACAGGGAGCTCCTATAATTCACCCCTCCACTTT
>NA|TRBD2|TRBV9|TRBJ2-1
CASSPRLATYNEQLF
TGCGCCAGCAGCCCACGACTAGCGACCTACAATGAGCAGCTCTTC
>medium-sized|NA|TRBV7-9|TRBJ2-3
CASSLITDTQYF
TGTGCCAGCAGCCTCATCACAGATACGCAGTATTTT
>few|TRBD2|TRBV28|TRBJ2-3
CASSLYSGRAPDTQYF
TGTGCCAGCAGTCTTTATAGCGGGAGGGCCCCAGATACGCAGTATTTT
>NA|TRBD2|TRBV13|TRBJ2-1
CASRTAGASVEQFF
TGTGCCAGCAGAACGGCGGGAGCTTCTGTTGAGCAGTTCTTC
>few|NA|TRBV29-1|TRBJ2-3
CSVPVGNTQYF
TGCAGCGTGCCGGTAGGGAATACGCAGTATTTT